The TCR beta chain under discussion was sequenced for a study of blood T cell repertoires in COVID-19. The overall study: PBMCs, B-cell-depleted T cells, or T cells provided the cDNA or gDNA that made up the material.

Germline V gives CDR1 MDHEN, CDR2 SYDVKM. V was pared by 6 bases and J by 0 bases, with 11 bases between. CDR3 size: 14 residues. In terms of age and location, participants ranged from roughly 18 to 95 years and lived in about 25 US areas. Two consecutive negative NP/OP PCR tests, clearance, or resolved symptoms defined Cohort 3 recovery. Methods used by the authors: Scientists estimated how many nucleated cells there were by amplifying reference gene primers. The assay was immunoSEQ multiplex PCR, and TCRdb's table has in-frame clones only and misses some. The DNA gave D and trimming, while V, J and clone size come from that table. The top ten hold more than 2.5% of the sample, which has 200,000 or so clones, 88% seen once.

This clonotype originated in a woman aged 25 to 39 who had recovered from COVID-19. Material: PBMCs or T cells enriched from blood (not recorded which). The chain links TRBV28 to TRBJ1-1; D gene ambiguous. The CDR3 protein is CASRLGSLNTEAFF. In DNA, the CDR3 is TGTGCCAGCAGATTAGGCTCATTGAACACTGAAGCTTTCTTT.